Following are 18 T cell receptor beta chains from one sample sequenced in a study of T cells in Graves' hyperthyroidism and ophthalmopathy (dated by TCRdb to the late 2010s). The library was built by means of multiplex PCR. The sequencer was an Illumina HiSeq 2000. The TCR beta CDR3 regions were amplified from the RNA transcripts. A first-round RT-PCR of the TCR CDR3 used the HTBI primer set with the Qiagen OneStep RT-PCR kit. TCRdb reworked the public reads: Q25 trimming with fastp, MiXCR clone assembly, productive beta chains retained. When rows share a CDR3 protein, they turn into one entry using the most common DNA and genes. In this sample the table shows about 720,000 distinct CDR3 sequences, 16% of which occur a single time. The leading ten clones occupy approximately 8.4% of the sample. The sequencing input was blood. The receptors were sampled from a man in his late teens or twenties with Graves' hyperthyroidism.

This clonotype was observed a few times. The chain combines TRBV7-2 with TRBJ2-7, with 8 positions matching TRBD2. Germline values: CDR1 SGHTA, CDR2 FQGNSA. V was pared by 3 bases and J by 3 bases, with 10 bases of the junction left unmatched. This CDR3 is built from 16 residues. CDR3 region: CASSFQGPAGDYEQYF. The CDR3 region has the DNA TGTGCCAGCAGCTTCCAAGGTCCAGCGGGAGACTACGAGCAGTACTTC.

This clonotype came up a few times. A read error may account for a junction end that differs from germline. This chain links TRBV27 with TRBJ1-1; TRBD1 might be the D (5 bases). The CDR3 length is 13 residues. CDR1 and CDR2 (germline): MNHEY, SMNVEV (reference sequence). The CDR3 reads CASSLSGLDTGIF. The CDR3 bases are TGTGCCAGCAGTTTATCGGGGTTGGACACAGGAATCTTT.

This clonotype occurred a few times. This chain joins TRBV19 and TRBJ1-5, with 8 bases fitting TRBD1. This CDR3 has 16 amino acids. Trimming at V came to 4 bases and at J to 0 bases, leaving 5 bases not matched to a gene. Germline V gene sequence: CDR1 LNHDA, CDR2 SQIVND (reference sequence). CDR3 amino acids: CASSKDRAYSNQPQHF. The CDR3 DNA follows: TGTGCCAGTAGTAAGGACAGGGCTTATAGCAATCAGCCCCAGCATTTT. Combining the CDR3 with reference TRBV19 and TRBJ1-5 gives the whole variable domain DGGITQSPKYLFRKEGQNVTLSCEQNLNHDAMYWYRQDPGQGLRLIYYSQIVNDFQKGDIAEGYSVSREKKESFPLTVTSAQKNPTAFYLCASSKDRAYSNQPQHFGDGTRLSIL.

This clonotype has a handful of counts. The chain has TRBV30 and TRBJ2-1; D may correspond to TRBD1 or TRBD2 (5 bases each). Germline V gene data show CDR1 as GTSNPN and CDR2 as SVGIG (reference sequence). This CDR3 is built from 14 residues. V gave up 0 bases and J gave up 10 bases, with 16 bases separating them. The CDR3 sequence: CAWSVGTDAGEQFF. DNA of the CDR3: TGTGCCTGGAGTGTAGGGACGGACGCTGGGGAGCAGTTCTTC.

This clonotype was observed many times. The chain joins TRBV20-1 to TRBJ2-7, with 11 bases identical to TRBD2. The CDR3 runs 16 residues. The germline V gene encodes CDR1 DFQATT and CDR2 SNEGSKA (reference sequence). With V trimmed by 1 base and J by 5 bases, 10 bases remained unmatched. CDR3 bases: TGCAGTGCTAGAGCTAGCGGGAGGCCCGAGTTAGACGAGCAGTACTTC. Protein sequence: CSARASGRPELDEQYF.

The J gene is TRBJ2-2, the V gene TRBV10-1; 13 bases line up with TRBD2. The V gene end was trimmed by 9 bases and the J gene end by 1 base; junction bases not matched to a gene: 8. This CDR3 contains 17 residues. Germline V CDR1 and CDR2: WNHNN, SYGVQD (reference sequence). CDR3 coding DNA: TGCGCCAGAAATTCCGGGACTAGCGGGGTGAACACCGGGGAGCTGTTTTTT. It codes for CARNSGTSGVNTGELFF.

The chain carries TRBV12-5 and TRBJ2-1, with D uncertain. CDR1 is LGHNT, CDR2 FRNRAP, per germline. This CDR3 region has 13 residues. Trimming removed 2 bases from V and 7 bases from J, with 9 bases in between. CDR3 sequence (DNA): TGTGCTAGTGGTTTGACCCCCCTGAATGAGCAGTTCTTC. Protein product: CASGLTPLNEQFF. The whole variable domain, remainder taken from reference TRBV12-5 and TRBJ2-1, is DARVTQTPRHKVTEMGQEVTMRCQPILGHNTVFWYRQTMMQGLELLAYFRNRAPLDDSGMPKDRFSAEMPDATLATLKIQPSEPRDSAVYFCASGLTPLNEQFFGPGTRLTVL.

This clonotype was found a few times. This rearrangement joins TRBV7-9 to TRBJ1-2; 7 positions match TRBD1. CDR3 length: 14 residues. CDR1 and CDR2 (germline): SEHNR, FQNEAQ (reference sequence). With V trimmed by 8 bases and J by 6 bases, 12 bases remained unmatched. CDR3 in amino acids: CASGSPDRAHGYTF. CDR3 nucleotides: TGTGCCAGCGGATCCCCAGACAGGGCCCATGGCTACACCTTC.

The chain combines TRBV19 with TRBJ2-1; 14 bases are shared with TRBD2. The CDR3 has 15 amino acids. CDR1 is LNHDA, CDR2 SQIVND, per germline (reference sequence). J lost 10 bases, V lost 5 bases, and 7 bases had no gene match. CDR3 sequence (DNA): TGTGCCAGTAGTCCCGCGACTAGCGGGAGGGCCGAGCAGTTCTTC. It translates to CASSPATSGRAEQFF.

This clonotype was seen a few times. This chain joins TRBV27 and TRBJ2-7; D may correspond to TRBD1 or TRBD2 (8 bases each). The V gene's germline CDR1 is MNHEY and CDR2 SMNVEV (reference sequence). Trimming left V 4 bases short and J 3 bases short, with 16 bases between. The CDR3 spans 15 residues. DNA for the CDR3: TGTGCCAGCAGTTGGCGGGGGGACAGGAACTACGAGCAGTACTTC. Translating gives CASSWRGDRNYEQYF.

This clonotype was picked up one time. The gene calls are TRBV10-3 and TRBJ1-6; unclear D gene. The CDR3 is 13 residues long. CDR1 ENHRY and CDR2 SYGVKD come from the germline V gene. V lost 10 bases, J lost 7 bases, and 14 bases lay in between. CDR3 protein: CANRRDLNSPLHF. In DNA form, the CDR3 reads TGTGCCAATCGTAGAGATCTAAATTCACCCCTCCACTTT.

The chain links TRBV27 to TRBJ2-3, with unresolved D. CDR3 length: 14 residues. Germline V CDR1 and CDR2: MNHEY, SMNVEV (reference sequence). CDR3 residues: CSSLSRLFSNTQYF. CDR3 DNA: TGTAGCAGTTTATCGAGGCTCTTCTCCAATACGCAGTATTTT.

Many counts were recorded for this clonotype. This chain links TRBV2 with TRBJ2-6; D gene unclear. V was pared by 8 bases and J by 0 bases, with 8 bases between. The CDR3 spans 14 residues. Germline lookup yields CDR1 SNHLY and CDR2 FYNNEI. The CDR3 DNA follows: TGTGCCAGCGAAATGGGCTCTGGGGCCAACGTCCTGACTTTC. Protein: CASEMGSGANVLTF.

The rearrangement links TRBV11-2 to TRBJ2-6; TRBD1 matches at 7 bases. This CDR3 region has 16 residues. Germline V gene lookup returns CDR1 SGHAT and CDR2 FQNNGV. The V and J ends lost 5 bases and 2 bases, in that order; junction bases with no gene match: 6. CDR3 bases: TGTGCCAGCAGCCTTGCGAGGGGGCCTGGGGCCAACGTCCTGACTTTC. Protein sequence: CASSLARGPGANVLTF.

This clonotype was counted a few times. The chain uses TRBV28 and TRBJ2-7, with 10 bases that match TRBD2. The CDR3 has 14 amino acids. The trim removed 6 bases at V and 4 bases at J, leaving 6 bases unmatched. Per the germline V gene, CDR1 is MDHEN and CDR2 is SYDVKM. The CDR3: CASRAGGPVYEQYF. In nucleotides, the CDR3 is TGTGCCAGCAGAGCGGGAGGGCCCGTTTACGAGCAGTACTTC.

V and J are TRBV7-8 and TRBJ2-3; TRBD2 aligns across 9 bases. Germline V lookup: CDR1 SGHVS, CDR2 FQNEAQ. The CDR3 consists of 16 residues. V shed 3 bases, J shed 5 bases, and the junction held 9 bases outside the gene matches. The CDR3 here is CASSLGTSPRGDTQYF. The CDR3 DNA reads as TGTGCCAGCAGCTTGGGGACTAGCCCCCGGGGAGATACGCAGTATTTT.

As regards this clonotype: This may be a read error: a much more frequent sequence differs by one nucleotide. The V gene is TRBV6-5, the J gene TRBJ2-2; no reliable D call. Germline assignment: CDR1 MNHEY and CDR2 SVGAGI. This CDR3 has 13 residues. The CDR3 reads CASCYSAPGELFF. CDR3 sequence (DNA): TGTGCCAGCTGTTACTCGGCGCCCGGGGAGCTGTTTTTT.

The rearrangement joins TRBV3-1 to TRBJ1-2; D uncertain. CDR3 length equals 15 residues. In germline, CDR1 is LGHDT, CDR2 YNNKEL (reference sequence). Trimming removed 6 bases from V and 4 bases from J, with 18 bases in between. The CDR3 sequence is CASSLSTAPFYGYTF. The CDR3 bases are TGTGCCAGCAGTTTATCCACAGCCCCGTTCTATGGCTACACCTTC. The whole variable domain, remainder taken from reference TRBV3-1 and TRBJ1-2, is DTAVSQTPKYLVTQMGNDKSIKCEQNLGHDTMYWYKQDSKKFLKIMFSYNNKELIINETVPNRFSPKSPDKAHLNLHINSLELGDSAVYFCASSLSTAPFYGYTFGSGTRLTVV.